This T cell receptor (beta chain) was profiled in a study of cytomegalovirus exposure and HLA in healthy donors. Notes on the study in general: In a later analysis, TCR beta V- and J-gene trimming was associated with a missense DCLRE1C variant. Reports indicated that the classifier achieved high specificity and sensitivity in diagnosing cytomegalovirus status. TRBV6-2, TRBV6-3 and other indistinguishable V segments were excluded. Sequencing depth roughly uniform across donors was assumed in presence/absence analyses.

The CDR3 length is 17 residues. The V gene lost 5 bases and the J gene lost 2 bases, with 21 bases spanning the gap. Germline lookup yields CDR1 MDHEN and CDR2 SYDVKM. PCR involved 60 Vbeta and 13 Jbeta primers. TCRdb's copy holds only in-frame clones and misses some; the assay was immunoSEQ multiplex PCR. This sample carries about 160,000 clones, roughly 80% of them seen once, and the ten largest clones take approximately 4.5%. The sample holds one count of this clone. Antigen: not known. The chain carries TRBV28 and TRBJ1-1, with D tentatively TRBD1 (6 bases). The TCR sequence derives from a man aged 25-40 years in good health and CMV-seronegative. Sequencing input: PBMCs. The CDR3 DNA sequence: TGTGCCAGCAGTCCGGGGAGGGGGAGGTCATTCAACACTGAAGCTTTCTTT. It encodes CASSPGRGRSFNTEAFF.